This T cell receptor beta chain is from a study of blood T cell repertoires in COVID-19 (dated by TCRdb to about 2020). In terms of the full investigation: Samples from collaborators originated in the United States, Italy and Spain and spanned both the acute and convalescent phases of COVID-19. A de-identified subject ID, COVID-19 status, age in years and sex were almost always included in the sample metadata. The material from the prospective study consisted of cDNA or gDNA derived from T cells, B-cell-depleted T cells, or PBMCs. The samples were drawn from the first 160 participants of the ongoing ImmuneRACE study and from about 1,200 subjects provided by 6 global collaborators. Subjects who had been exposed to COVID-19, were actively infected with it, or had recovered from it provided the deeply sampled blood TCRbeta repertoires that made up the dataset. HLA class I and class II types, where available, came from metadata supplied by the sample provider rather than from assay-based typing. The repertoires were released in a freely available public database intended as a resource for research on the immune response to SARS-CoV-2. Broad study findings and their caveats: The quantity of clinical and demographic metadata differed by source and by participant and was supplied without curation.

TCRbeta CDR3 regions were amplified from genomic DNA by means of the immunoSEQ Assay, a bias-controlled multiplex PCR. The authors' pipeline ran thus. The number of nucleated cells in each sample was estimated by amplification of reference gene primers within the assay. To quantify the absolute abundance of each unique TCRbeta CDR3 rearrangement, sequence reads were collapsed and filtered. For each sample, productive Simpson clonality was calculated as the square root of Simpson's diversity index over productive rearrangements. The clones in this table, taken by TCRdb from immuneACCESS, are in-frame only. Not every clone is retained; where verified, under half of the shortfall comes from an unresolved V gene, and the cause of the rest is unknown. The V and J calls and clone size are taken from that table; D and trimming were inferred from the DNA. The sample has 100,000 to 150,000 clones on record, roughly 90% of them singletons. The top ten clones comprise more than 3.5% of the sample.

One collaborating source in Seattle enrolled patients during active infection and followed them longitudinally through the course of disease. Collaborating institutions collected whole blood in K2EDTA tubes following their own protocols. For TCRbeta analysis, collaborator samples were shipped as frozen whole blood, as isolated PBMCs, or as DNA extracted from either sample type. A remark on this clone: The target of this receptor is not known. Per-base qualities were not stored, and no clone one base away is much larger.

Sequencing was done on a sample of peripheral blood. The sequence came from a man in his sixties with COVID-19, enrolled during active disease.

The DNA is TGTGCCAGCAGTTACGGGGCGGGATCCACTGAAGCTTTCTTT. Its amino acids are CASSYGAGSTEAFF. The V and J segments used are TRBV6-2 or TRBV6-3 and TRBJ1-1; a tentative D call is TRBD1 (5 bases match). CDR1 is given as MNHEY and CDR2 as SVGEGT, both from the germline V gene. V and J are truncated by 2 bases and 4 bases respectively, leaving an intervening sequence of 11 bases. The CDR3, cysteine through phenylalanine, is 14 amino acids long. Here the CDR3 DNA is all that survives: 42 bases in frame from base 1.